The 27 T cell receptor beta chains in this list originate from one sample, sequenced in a study of T cell repertoires in cytomegalovirus infection. TCRdb redid the calling of the reads with MiXCR, one entry per CDR3 protein. The sample consists of around 530,000 distinct CDR3 sequences, about 15% of them appearing once. Sequencing was carried out using CD8+ T cells from PBMCs. Receptors were obtained from a human donor in good health (CMV status not recorded). Some clones in this sample may be carry-over from other donors' samples.

Concerning this clonotype itself: A much larger clone is a single base away; this may be a read error. This rearrangement joins TRBV28 to TRBJ2-7, with a possible D match to TRBD1 (5 bases). This CDR3 is 12 amino acids long. Germline CDR1 reads MDHEN; CDR2 reads SYDVKM. The ends were cut back, 6 bases at V and 3 bases at J, with 9 bases in the middle. CDR3 in amino acids: CASSYRIYEQYF. The CDR3 bases are TGTGCCAGCAGCTACAGGATCTACGAGCAGTACTTC. The full variable domain, its missing parts supplied by reference TRBV28 and TRBJ2-7, is DVKVTQSSRYLVKRTGEKVFLECVQDMDHENMFWYRQDPGLGLRLIYFSYDVKMKEKGDIPEGYSVSREKKERFSLILESASTNQTSMYLCASSYRIYEQYFGPGTRLTVT.

This clonotype showed up many times. The J gene is TRBJ1-5, the V gene TRBV7-9; tentatively, D is TRBD1 (5 bases). The CDR3 consists of 15 residues. Trimming took off 3 bases at V and 2 bases at J, with 11 bases between the two ends. The germline V gene encodes CDR1 SEHNR and CDR2 FQNEAQ (reference sequence). CDR3 region: CASSFTGGGNQPQHF. The CDR3 nucleotides are TGTGCCAGCAGCTTTACGGGGGGTGGCAATCAGCCCCAGCATTTT.

This clonotype was recorded at least ten times. This chain connects TRBV27 to TRBJ1-2, with D tentatively TRBD1 (5 bases). This CDR3 region has 15 residues. V was cut by 2 bases and J by 6 bases, with 16 bases left in between. Germline CDR1 reads MNHEY; CDR2 reads SMNVEV (reference sequence). DNA of the CDR3: TGTGCCAGCAGTTTAACAGGTCTCCTGCTGGATGGCTACACCTTC. It encodes CASSLTGLLLDGYTF.

This clonotype was found a few times. This rearrangement joins TRBV6-5 to TRBJ1-5, with 7 bases that match TRBD1. Germline trimming cut 2 bases from V and 3 bases from J; bases unmatched to any gene: 4. CDR1 and CDR2 (germline): MNHEY, SVGAGI. The CDR3 extends over 15 amino acids. CDR3 sequence (DNA): TGTGCCAGCAGTTACGCAGGGGGGAACAATCAGCCCCAGCATTTT. Its protein product is CASSYAGGNNQPQHF.

This clonotype has a handful of counts. V usage is TRBV4-1 and J usage is TRBJ2-7, with TRBD1 as a possible D gene (8 bases). Trimming stripped 4 bases from V and 0 bases from J, with 13 bases between. The CDR3 runs to 15 residues. Germline V gene sequence: CDR1 MGHRA, CDR2 YSYEKL. The CDR3 reads CASSRNRGGSYEQYF. The CDR3 coding sequence is TGCGCCAGCAGCCGCAACAGGGGGGGCTCCTACGAGCAGTACTTC.

The rearrangement joins TRBV5-1 to TRBJ2-5; D is tentatively TRBD1 or TRBD2 (5 bases each). This CDR3 is built from 15 residues. V was cut by 4 bases and J by 4 bases, with 17 bases left in between. Germline lookup yields CDR1 SGHRS and CDR2 YFSETQ. CDR3 protein: CASSGRDGRGETQYF. The CDR3 nucleotides are TGCGCCAGCAGCGGACGGGACGGTCGTGGAGAGACCCAGTACTTC.

A few counts support this clonotype. This sequence joins TRBV5-1 and TRBJ2-1; D not certain. Germline V gene lookup returns CDR1 SGHRS and CDR2 YFSETQ. The CDR3 has 14 residues. V was cut by 3 bases and J by 0 bases, with 7 bases left in between. CDR3 in amino acids: CASSSLFSYNEQFF. In DNA form, the CDR3 reads TGCGCCAGCAGCTCCTTATTCTCCTACAATGAGCAGTTCTTC.

This clonotype was recorded a few times. J is TRBJ2-5 and V is TRBV12-5, with 11 bases aligning to TRBD1. Germline V lookup: CDR1 LGHNT, CDR2 FRNRAP. The trim removed 5 bases at V and 4 bases at J, leaving 15 bases unmatched. The CDR3 spans 18 residues. CDR3 residues: CASGGWDRGFGGAETQYF. The CDR3, as DNA: TGTGCTAGTGGTGGATGGGACAGGGGGTTTGGTGGGGCAGAGACCCAGTACTTC.

This sequence joins TRBV4-1 and TRBJ1-5; D not resolved. From germline, CDR1 is MGHRA and CDR2 YSYEKL. Trimming left V 4 bases short and J 7 bases short, with 20 bases between. The CDR3 extends over 16 amino acids. The CDR3 bases are TGCGCCAGCAGCCGGGAGGACGGCCGAATAGGGCAGCCCCAGCATTTT. Its translation: CASSREDGRIGQPQHF.

In this sample, this clonotype turned up many times. The chain recombines TRBV27 with TRBJ1-6; D is undetermined. In germline, CDR1 is MNHEY, CDR2 SMNVEV (reference sequence). V lost 5 bases and J 13 bases, leaving 15 bases between the germline ends. The CDR3 runs to 13 residues. The chain's CDR3 is CASSTSERSPLHF. The CDR3 coding sequence is TGTGCCAGCAGTACCAGTGAAAGGTCTCCCCTCCACTTT.

This clonotype has ten or more counts. The chain couples TRBV28 to TRBJ2-6; D possibly corresponds to TRBD1 (6 bases). The CDR3 runs 19 residues. Germline values: CDR1 MDHEN, CDR2 SYDVKM. Trimming cost V 6 bases and J 1 base, with 22 bases left between them. The CDR3: CASSPLFGTSVSGANVLTF. The CDR3 DNA follows: TGTGCCAGCAGCCCCCTCTTCGGGACATCTGTATCTGGGGCCAACGTCCTGACTTTC.

The chain uses TRBV19 and TRBJ1-4; 8 positions match TRBD1. The CDR3 length is 12 residues. With V trimmed by 3 bases and J by 13 bases, 4 bases remained unmatched. In germline, CDR1 is LNHDA, CDR2 SQIVND (reference sequence). DNA of the CDR3: TGTGCCAGTAGTATTCAGGGGGCGCGACTGTTTTTT. Protein product: CASSIQGARLFF. The full variable domain, its missing parts supplied by reference TRBV19 and TRBJ1-4, is DGGITQSPKYLFRKEGQNVTLSCEQNLNHDAMYWYRQDPGQGLRLIYYSQIVNDFQKGDIAEGYSVSREKKESFPLTVTSAQKNPTAFYLCASSIQGARLFFGSGTQLSVL.

This clonotype was seen a single time. It may be a read error: a sequence one base away is much more abundant. J is TRBJ2-1 and V is TRBV28; no clear D. The V gene lost 3 bases and the J gene lost 15 bases, with 15 bases spanning the gap. Looked up from germline, CDR1 is MDHEN and CDR2 is SYDVKM. This CDR3 has 12 amino acids. The CDR3 loop is CASSFSRVLLFF. The DNA for the CDR3 is TGTGCCAGCAGTTTCTCTAGAGTTCTCTTGTTCTTC.

This clonotype was counted at least ten times. The V call is TRBV7-9, the J call TRBJ1-1; D is possibly TRBD1 (5 bases). Per the germline V gene, CDR1 is SEHNR and CDR2 is FQNEAQ (reference sequence). V was trimmed by 1 base and J by 10 bases, leaving 13 bases between them. The CDR3 is 13 residues long. Written as DNA, the CDR3 is TGTGCCAGCAGCTTAGGCGGGGGTTGGGGAGCTTTCTTT. Its translation: CASSLGGGWGAFF.

This clonotype appeared many times. The chain employs TRBV12-5 and TRBJ2-2, with 14 nucleotides matching TRBD2. The trim removed 1 base at V and 4 bases at J, leaving 5 bases unmatched. Per the germline V gene, CDR1 is LGHNT and CDR2 is FRNRAP. This CDR3 is 18 amino acids long. The CDR3 loop reads CASGLGLGLAGGTGELFF. In nucleotides, the CDR3 is TGTGCTAGTGGTTTGGGCCTCGGACTAGCGGGAGGCACCGGGGAGCTGTTTTTT.

In its sample, this clonotype was seen a few times. The chain is built from TRBV12-3 or TRBV12-4 and TRBJ2-1, with 10 bases matching TRBD1. The V segment lost 6 bases and the J segment 3 bases; nucleotides outside the gene matches: 14. The CDR3 contains 18 residues. The CDR3: CASRWTGGAGDLYNEQFF. The CDR3 DNA follows: TGTGCCAGCAGATGGACAGGGGGGGCGGGAGACCTCTACAATGAGCAGTTCTTC.

The rearrangement links TRBV4-1 to TRBJ2-1; TRBD2 matches 10 bases. This CDR3 spans 15 amino acids. Germline V CDR1 and CDR2: MGHRA, YSYEKL. V lost 2 bases to trimming and J lost 3 bases; unmatched junction nucleotides: 1. The CDR3 region is CASSQSSGSYNEQFF. The DNA for the CDR3 is TGCGCCAGCAGCCAATCTAGCGGGAGCTACAATGAGCAGTTCTTC.

About this clonotype: With a much larger clone just one base away, this may be a read error. The chain is built from TRBV27 and TRBJ2-3, with 10 bases identical to TRBD1. CDR1 is MNHEY and CDR2 is SMNVEV in the germline V gene (reference sequence). The CDR3 contains 17 residues. The CDR3 sequence: CACSLSPGTGGTDTQYF. The DNA for the CDR3 is TGTGCCTGCAGTTTATCCCCCGGGACAGGGGGCACAGATACGCAGTATTTT.

The table lists this clonotype with many counts. The rearrangement uses TRBV11-2 and TRBJ2-3; a possible D gene is TRBD2 (5 bases). V dropped 2 bases and J dropped 1 base, with 13 bases sitting between them. This CDR3 comprises 16 residues. The germline V gene encodes CDR1 SGHAT and CDR2 FQNNGV. CDR3 residues: CASSLITEEGTDTQYF. DNA of the CDR3: TGTGCCAGCAGCTTAATCACGGAGGAGGGCACAGATACGCAGTATTTT.

This clonotype has only a few counts. The chain has TRBV5-1 and TRBJ2-7; unclear D gene. This CDR3 contains 14 residues. CDR1 SGHRS and CDR2 YFSETQ come from the germline V gene. Trimming removed 2 bases from V and 0 bases from J, with 9 bases in between. The CDR3 DNA reads TGCGCCAGCAGCTTACGGACGGGCTCCTACGAGCAGTACTTC. This encodes CASSLRTGSYEQYF.

J is TRBJ2-2 and V is TRBV11-3; TRBD1 is a possible D gene (5 bases). V lost 6 bases and J lost 0, with 11 bases in between. The CDR3 extends over 15 amino acids. Germline assignment: CDR1 SGHNT and CDR2 YENEEA. The CDR3 DNA sequence: TGTGCCAGCAGTACAGGTGCTGCGAACACCGGGGAGCTGTTTTTT. It is translated as CASSTGAANTGELFF.

In this sample, this clonotype turned up a few times. The CDR3 bases are TGTGCCAGCAGCTCGGAGTCAGGCAGCTCCTACAATGAGCAGTTCTTC. Translation gives CASSSESGSSYNEQFF. The rearrangement uses TRBV5-5 and TRBJ2-1, with no clear D. CDR3 size: 16 residues. Looked up from germline, CDR1 is SGHKS and CDR2 is YYEKEE (reference sequence). Trimming stripped 3 bases from V and 0 bases from J, with 13 bases between.

This clonotype has a count of ten or more. The chain couples TRBV7-9 to TRBJ1-3; possibly TRBD1 for D (5 bases). Looked up from germline, CDR1 is SEHNR and CDR2 is FQNEAQ (reference sequence). Trimming left V 7 bases short and J 1 base short, with 23 bases between. The CDR3 has 18 amino acids. DNA of the CDR3: TGTGCCAGCATCCCGGGGGGGTTCTGGATACCTTCTGGAAACACCATATATTTT. This gives the protein CASIPGGFWIPSGNTIYF.

This clonotype has at least ten counts. V and J are TRBV7-9 and TRBJ2-7, with TRBD2 matching 7 bases. The CDR3 totals 17 residues. Per the germline V gene, CDR1 is SEHNR and CDR2 is FQNEAQ (reference sequence). V trimming: 6 bases; J trimming: 4 bases; junction bases outside the gene matches: 18. The CDR3 DNA reads as TGTGCCAGCAGTTCTACTGGATTGACTAGCCAGGCTTACGAGCAGTACTTC. Translation: CASSSTGLTSQAYEQYF.

CDR3 protein: CASSPSSTEKLFF. CDR3 sequence (DNA): TGTGCCAGCTCACCATCCAGCACTGAAAAACTGTTTTTT. V is TRBV18 and J is TRBJ1-4; no clear D. The length of the CDR3 is 13 residues. Germline V lookup: CDR1 KGHSH, CDR2 LQKENI. V dropped 2 bases and J dropped 7 bases, with 8 bases sitting between them.

V usage is TRBV27 and J usage is TRBJ2-1; D is unresolved. The germline V gene encodes CDR1 MNHEY and CDR2 SMNVEV (reference sequence). The V end lost 5 bases, the J end lost 5 bases, and 13 bases lay between the germline ends. The CDR3 sequence is 14 residues long. CDR3 region: CASSPILGDNEQFF. The DNA for the CDR3 is TGTGCCAGCAGTCCCATCCTAGGTGACAATGAGCAGTTCTTC.

This clonotype was observed a few times. The V gene is TRBV2, the J gene TRBJ1-1, with D hard to call. Germline values: CDR1 SNHLY, CDR2 FYNNEI. V lost 10 bases to trimming and J lost 3 bases, with 21 bases between them. The CDR3 has 15 amino acids. This CDR3 reads CAIFKRAGADTEAFF. CDR3 in DNA: TGTGCCATCTTCAAGAGGGCAGGAGCAGACACTGAAGCTTTCTTT.